The present entry profiles one T cell receptor beta chain with its context. Germline and junction disagree at one end, which may indicate a read error. CDR1 is DFQATT, CDR2 SNEGSKA, per germline (reference sequence). The CDR3 spans 10 residues. This entry comes from a study of T cell changes during pregnancy in multiple sclerosis. TCRdb's copy holds only in-frame clones and misses some; the assay was immunoSEQ multiplex PCR. Here the sample spans around 63,000 clones, around 91% being singletons. This chain joins TRBV20-1 and TRBJ2-5; D gene ambiguous. The receptor comes from a female donor in good health, enrolled as a control in a pregnancy study. The specimen comprised peripheral blood, sampled after pregnancy. The CDR3 bases are TGCAGTGCTAGTGAGGAGAACCAGTACTTC. This codes for CSASEENQYF.